One and the same sample provided the 25 T cell receptor beta chains below, sequenced in a study of cytomegalovirus exposure and HLA in healthy donors. 60 Vbeta and 13 Jbeta primers were used in PCR. The table came from immunoSEQ multiplex PCR; TCRdb's copy has only in-frame clones and leaves some out. This sample carries approximately 110,000 clones, roughly 77% of them seen once, and the ten largest clones take 0.85% to 1.4%. The sequenced material came from PBMCs. The receptors were sampled from a woman aged 25 to 39 in good health and CMV-seronegative.

This clone was counted once. The V gene is TRBV11-1, the J gene TRBJ2-7; TRBD2 agrees at 11 bases. J gave up 5 bases and V 5 bases, and 8 bases lay outside the gene matches. Per the germline V gene, CDR1 is SGHAT and CDR2 is FQDESV (reference sequence). The CDR3 is made up of 15 amino acids. CDR3 in amino acids: CASSPLAGGPHEQYF. The CDR3 nucleotides read TGTGCCAGCAGCCCCCTAGCGGGAGGCCCCCACGAGCAGTACTTC.

The chain links TRBV6-4 to TRBJ1-1; 8 bases align to TRBD1. The V gene end was trimmed by 3 bases and the J gene end by 3 bases; junction bases not matched to a gene: 6. Germline CDR1 MRHNA, CDR2 SNTAGT. CDR3 length equals 15 residues. CDR3 bases: TGTGCCAGCAGTGAGGTCAGGGGGCGGGACACTGAAGCTTTCTTT. Amino acids: CASSEVRGRDTEAFF.

The rearrangement links TRBV19 to TRBJ2-5, with 11 bases fitting TRBD2. The CDR3 consists of 15 residues. With V trimmed by 5 bases and J by 4 bases, 6 bases remained unmatched. CDR1 LNHDA and CDR2 SQIVND come from the germline V gene (reference sequence). The CDR3 DNA sequence: TGTGCCAGTAGTCTCGGCGGACTAGCGGGAGAGACCCAGTACTTC. Translated, it gives CASSLGGLAGETQYF.

The chain has TRBV7-6 and TRBJ2-7; 8 nucleotides line up with TRBD1. Trimming at V came to 5 bases and at J to 0 bases, leaving 6 bases not matched to a gene. The V gene's germline CDR1 is SGHVS and CDR2 FNYEAQ. The CDR3 covers 15 residues. The CDR3 loop reads CASSDRDRSSYEQYF. CDR3 in DNA: TGTGCCAGCAGCGACCGGGACAGGTCCTCCTACGAGCAGTACTTC. The entire variable domain, with the rest obtained from reference TRBV7-6 and TRBJ2-7, is as follows: GAGVSQSPRYKVTKRGQDVALRCDPISGHVSLYWYRQALGQGPEFLTYFNYEAQQDKSGLPNDRFSAERPEGSISTLTIQRTEQRDSAMYRCASSDRDRSSYEQYFGPGTRLTVT.

The V gene is TRBV6-1, the J gene TRBJ2-7; D ambiguous. V lost 7 bases and J 0 bases, leaving 13 bases between the germline ends. CDR3 length equals 14 residues. Germline V lookup: CDR1 MNHNS, CDR2 SASEGT. The CDR3 bases are TGTGCCAGCACTACAGCCCTTAACTCCTACGAGCAGTACTTC. It specifies CASTTALNSYEQYF.

This clone has just a few counts. The chain links TRBV4-2 to TRBJ2-7; D is ambiguous. Germline V gives CDR1 LGHNA, CDR2 YNFKEQ. V was clipped by 0 bases and J by 6 bases, with 9 bases between them. CDR3 length: 13 amino acids. The chain's CDR3 is CASSQDTSSEQYF. The CDR3 coding sequence is TGTGCCAGCAGCCAAGATACGAGTTCCGAGCAGTACTTC.

This clone was seen a few times. The V and J genes are TRBV19 and TRBJ1-3; TRBD1 might be the D (6 bases). Per germline, CDR1 LNHDA and CDR2 SQIVND (reference sequence). The V gene lost 8 bases and the J gene lost 8 bases, with 10 bases spanning the gap. The CDR3 is 11 amino acids. The CDR3 sequence is CASSQGHTIYF. Here the CDR3 DNA reads TGTGCCAGTTCACAGGGACACACCATATATTTT.

This chain links TRBV28 with TRBJ1-2, with D unresolved. Germline V gene data show CDR1 as MDHEN and CDR2 as SYDVKM. The CDR3 is made up of 12 amino acids. The V end lost 7 bases, the J end lost 7 bases, and 13 bases lay between the germline ends. The DNA for the CDR3 is TGTGCCAGCACTACGACCCACAGTGGCTACACCTTC. Amino acid sequence: CASTTTHSGYTF.

This clone has more than one count but fewer than ten. This chain joins TRBV18 and TRBJ2-6; maybe TRBD2 (6 bases). This CDR3 contains 14 residues. Germline CDR1 KGHSH, CDR2 LQKENI. Trimming took 6 bases from V and 3 from J, leaving 9 bases between them. The CDR3 loop reads CASSPGGGANVLTF. CDR3 bases: TGTGCCAGCTCGCCCGGGGGTGGGGCCAACGTCCTGACTTTC. Filled out from reference TRBV18 and TRBJ2-6, the complete variable domain reads NAGVMQNPRHLVRRRGQEARLRCSPMKGHSHVYWYRQLPEEGLKFMVYLQKENIIDESGMPKERFSAEFPKEGPSILRIQQVVRGDSAAYFCASSPGGGANVLTFGAGSRLTVL.

The V and J genes are TRBV5-5 and TRBJ2-1; tentatively, D is TRBD2 (6 bases). V was pared by 3 bases and J by 4 bases, with 11 bases between. The length of the CDR3 is 14 residues. The germline CDR1 and CDR2 sequences are SGHKS and YYEKEE (reference sequence). The CDR3 DNA follows: TGTGCCAGCAGCTCGGGACTGCAGTACAATGAGCAGTTCTTC. It codes for CASSSGLQYNEQFF.

The V call is TRBV7-2, the J call TRBJ1-1; D gene unclear. Germline V gives CDR1 SGHTA, CDR2 FQGNSA. This CDR3 is built from 13 residues. V gave up 6 bases and J gave up 6 bases, with 14 bases separating them. The CDR3 nucleotides are TGTGCCAGCAGTAAAGCCGGAGGCGCTGAAGCTTTCTTT. It translates to CASSKAGGAEAFF.

This sequence joins TRBV5-4 and TRBJ2-1; D is unclear. Germline assignment: CDR1 SGHNT and CDR2 YYREEE (reference sequence). The CDR3 length is 14 residues. V lost 0 bases and J lost 2, with 6 bases in between. CDR3 sequence (DNA): TGTGCCAGCAGCTTGGATTCAGCCTACAATGAGCAGTTCTTC. This sequence encodes CASSLDSAYNEQFF. The variable domain in full, completed from reference TRBV5-4 and TRBJ2-1, reads ETGVTQSPTHLIKTRGQQVTLRCSSQSGHNTVSWYQQALGQGPQFIFQYYREEENGRGNFPPRFSGLQFPNYSSELNVNALELDDSALYLCASSLDSAYNEQFFGPGTRLTVL.

The gene calls are TRBV19 and TRBJ2-1; 8 positions agree with TRBD2. CDR3 size: 16 residues. Germline CDR1 LNHDA, CDR2 SQIVND (reference sequence). The ends lost 7 bases at V and 7 bases at J; junction bases unmatched: 15. Written as DNA, the CDR3 is TGTGCCAGTAACCCCCGGGGAGCGGGAGTAAATAATGAGCAGTTCTTC. Translated, it gives CASNPRGAGVNNEQFF.

This chain connects TRBV12-5 to TRBJ2-3; D gene unclear. Per germline, CDR1 LGHNT and CDR2 FRNRAP. Trimming removed 2 bases at V and 6 bases at J, with 6 bases between. CDR3 length: 12 amino acids. The CDR3 DNA reads TGTGCTAGTGGTTTGTCCTCGGATACGCAGTATTTT. The encoded protein is CASGLSSDTQYF.

V usage is TRBV2 and J usage is TRBJ2-6, with a tentative D call TRBD1 (5 bases). This CDR3 is built from 14 residues. CDR1 and CDR2 from the germline V gene are SNHLY and FYNNEI. V was shortened by 10 bases and J by 2 bases, with 12 bases between the two germline ends. CDR3 protein: CATLRGAGANVLTF. In nucleotides, the CDR3 is TGTGCCACCTTAAGGGGTGCTGGGGCCAACGTCCTGACTTTC.

This clone turned up a few times. The chain has TRBV12-5 and TRBJ2-7, with 7 bases lining up with TRBD1. Germline V CDR1 and CDR2: LGHNT, FRNRAP. Trimming at V came to 7 bases and at J to 2 bases, leaving 5 bases not matched to a gene. CDR3 length equals 13 residues. The CDR3 sequence: CASAFDRAYEQYF. The CDR3 DNA follows: TGTGCTAGTGCCTTCGACAGGGCCTACGAGCAGTACTTC.

This clone was seen only once. The chain recombines TRBV19 with TRBJ2-7; D unclear. V was clipped by 10 bases and J by 6 bases, with 16 bases between them. CDR3 length equals 12 residues. Germline V gene sequence: CDR1 LNHDA, CDR2 SQIVND (reference sequence). Here the CDR3 reads CATSIGRGEQYF. DNA of the CDR3: TGTGCCACCAGCATCGGAAGAGGCGAGCAGTACTTC.

The chain couples TRBV6-5 to TRBJ1-2, with 7 positions matching TRBD1. J lost 2 bases, V lost 0 bases, and 6 bases had no gene match. Germline V gives CDR1 MNHEY, CDR2 SVGAGI. The CDR3 length is 16 residues. CDR3 sequence: CASSYSGQSVNYGYTF. The CDR3 DNA reads TGTGCCAGCAGTTACTCGGGACAGAGCGTGAACTATGGCTACACCTTC.

The V gene is TRBV4-1, the J gene TRBJ2-1; D is undetermined. Per germline, CDR1 MGHRA and CDR2 YSYEKL. V was shortened by 6 bases and J by 5 bases, with 11 bases between the two germline ends. The CDR3 is made up of 13 amino acids. In DNA form, the CDR3 reads TGCGCCAGCAGGAGAGGTCCAAACAATGAGCAGTTCTTC. Translated: CASRRGPNNEQFF.

With regard to this clone: Different DNA sequences within this sample yield the same CDR3. The rearrangement joins TRBV4-1 to TRBJ1-1; tentative D call: TRBD1 (6 bases). The CDR3 covers 13 residues. CDR1 is MGHRA and CDR2 is YSYEKL in the germline V gene. Trimming pared 3 bases from V and 1 base from J, leaving 6 bases between. The CDR3 nucleotides read TGCGCCAGCAGCCAGACAGGGAACACTGAAGCTTTCTTT. It is translated as CASSQTGNTEAFF.

This rearrangement joins TRBV10-3 to TRBJ2-5; tentatively, D is TRBD2 (6 bases). CDR1 and CDR2 from the germline V gene are ENHRY and SYGVKD. CDR3 length: 14 amino acids. Trimming removed 3 bases from V and 3 bases from J, with 11 bases in between. The CDR3 is CAISDGGLKETQYF. CDR3 sequence (DNA): TGTGCCATCAGTGATGGGGGACTTAAAGAGACCCAGTACTTC.

This clone was seen just once. The CDR3 DNA reads as TGTGCCAGCAGCGAACCCCCAGGGACACACAATGAGCAGTTCTTC. Residues: CASSEPPGTHNEQFF. J is TRBJ2-1 and V is TRBV9; maybe TRBD1 (6 bases). The CDR3 runs 15 residues. Germline values: CDR1 SGDLS, CDR2 YYNGEE. The V and J ends lost 3 bases and 5 bases respectively, with 15 bases between them.

J is TRBJ2-7 and V is TRBV18, with 9 positions matching TRBD1. The CDR3 loop spans 18 amino acids. Germline V gene sequence: CDR1 KGHSH, CDR2 LQKENI. Trimming removed 6 bases from V and 2 bases from J; junction bases left unmatched: 17. CDR3 nucleotides: TGTGCCAGCTCGCCCCCCGGGACAGGGTTAGGTCTCCCCTACGAGCAGTACTTC. It encodes CASSPPGTGLGLPYEQYF.

The chain has TRBV6-5 and TRBJ1-1, with a tentative D call TRBD1 (5 bases). Trimming stripped 2 bases from V and 5 bases from J, with 9 bases between. The germline V gene has CDR1 MNHEY and CDR2 SVGAGI. This CDR3 is built from 13 residues. The chain's CDR3 is CASSYGGGTEAFF. The CDR3 bases are TGTGCCAGCAGTTACGGGGGGGGGACTGAAGCTTTCTTT.

This clone came up a few times. The CDR3: CASSSPGTGRTDTQYF. CDR3 DNA: TGTGCCAGCAGTTCCCCCGGGACAGGGAGGACAGATACGCAGTATTTT. The V gene is TRBV13, the J gene TRBJ2-3, with TRBD1 identical over 9 bases. Unmatched junction bases numbered 10, after V lost 6 bases and J lost 3 bases. CDR1 and CDR2 (germline): PRHDT, FYEKMQ (reference sequence). The CDR3 has 16 amino acids.